What follows are 2 T cell receptor beta chains derived from one specimen sequenced in a study of post-analysis software for immune sequencing data. Incorporated into the TCR beta cDNA libraries were unique molecular identifiers, which served to reduce PCR and sequencing biases. TCRdb re-analysed the PCR reads in MiXCR, keeping a single row per CDR3 protein. The sample includes 740,000 or so distinct CDR3 sequences, about 53% of them seen just once. Findings and limits, study-wide: The study found TRBV5-6, TRBV5-1 and TRBV20-1 among about 5 TRBV segments more frequent in patients than controls.

These receptors' antigens are unknown. The sequencing sample was made of blood. All receptors come from a girl aged 5-17 years with multiple sclerosis.

The V gene is TRBV25-1, the J gene TRBJ1-6; 8 bases are shared with TRBD1. This CDR3 region has 14 residues. With V trimmed by 6 bases and J by 7 bases, 5 bases remained unmatched. Germline V gene sequence: CDR1 MGHDK, CDR2 SYGVNS. In DNA form, the CDR3 reads TGTGCCAGCAGGGTAGACAGGGGAAATTCACCCCTCCACTTT. Amino acid sequence: CASRVDRGNSPLHF.

The V and J genes are TRBV11-3 and TRBJ2-7, with TRBD1 as a possible D gene (5 bases). The CDR3 extends over 16 amino acids. The V and J ends lost 1 base and 5 bases respectively, with 18 bases between them. The germline gives CDR1 SGHNT, CDR2 YENEEA. The CDR3 reads CASSLGAGNVIDEQYF. CDR3 in DNA: TGTGCCAGCAGCTTAGGTGCAGGGAACGTTATCGACGAGCAGTACTTC.